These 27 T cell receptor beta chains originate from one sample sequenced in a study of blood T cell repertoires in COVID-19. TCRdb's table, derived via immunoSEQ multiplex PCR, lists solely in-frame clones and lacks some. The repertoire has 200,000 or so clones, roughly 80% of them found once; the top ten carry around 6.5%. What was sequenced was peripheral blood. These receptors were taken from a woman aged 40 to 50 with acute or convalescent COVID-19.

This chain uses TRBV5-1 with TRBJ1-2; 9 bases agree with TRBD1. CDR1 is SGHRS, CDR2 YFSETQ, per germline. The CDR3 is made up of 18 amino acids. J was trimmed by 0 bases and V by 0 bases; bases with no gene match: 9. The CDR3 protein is CASSLAPQGAAANYGYTF. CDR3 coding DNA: TGCGCCAGCAGCTTGGCCCCACAGGGGGCGGCAGCTAACTATGGCTACACCTTC.

The CDR3, as DNA: TGTGCCAGCAGCCTGCCGGCTAGCGGGGGTTTTGAGCAGTTCTTC. Translating gives CASSLPASGGFEQFF. The chain links TRBV5-4 to TRBJ2-1, with 10 bases identical to TRBD2. The CDR3 covers 15 residues. Germline V gene lookup returns CDR1 SGHNT and CDR2 YYREEE (reference sequence). V lost 4 bases to trimming and J lost 9 bases; unmatched junction nucleotides: 10.

CDR3 in DNA: TGCGCCAGCAGCCCACTAGCGGGAGGTCATGAGCAGTTCTTC. Amino acids: CASSPLAGGHEQFF. V and J are TRBV5-1 and TRBJ2-1; 12 bases are a match to TRBD2. CDR1 and CDR2 from the germline V gene are SGHRS and YFSETQ. J was trimmed by 8 bases and V by 4 bases; bases with no gene match: 4. The CDR3 is 14 amino acids.

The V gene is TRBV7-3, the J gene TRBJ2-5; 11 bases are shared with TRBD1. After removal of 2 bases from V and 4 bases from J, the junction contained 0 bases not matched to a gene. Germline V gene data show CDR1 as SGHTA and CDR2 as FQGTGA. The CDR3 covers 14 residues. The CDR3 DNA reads TGTGCCAGCAGCTTAGGACAGGGGGCAGAGACCCAGTACTTC. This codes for CASSLGQGAETQYF.

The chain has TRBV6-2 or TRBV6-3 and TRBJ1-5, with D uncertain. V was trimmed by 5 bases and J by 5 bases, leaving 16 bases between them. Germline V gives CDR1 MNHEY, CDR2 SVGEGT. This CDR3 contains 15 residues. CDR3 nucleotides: TGTGCCAGCAGTGGGCAGTATTCGGGGTATCAGCCCCAGCATTTT. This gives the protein CASSGQYSGYQPQHF.

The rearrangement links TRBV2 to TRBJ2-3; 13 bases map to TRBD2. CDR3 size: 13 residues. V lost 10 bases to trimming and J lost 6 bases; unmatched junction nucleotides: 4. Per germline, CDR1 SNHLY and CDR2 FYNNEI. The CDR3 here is CATSGLAGDTQYF. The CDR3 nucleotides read TGTGCCACCTCGGGACTAGCGGGGGATACGCAGTATTTT.

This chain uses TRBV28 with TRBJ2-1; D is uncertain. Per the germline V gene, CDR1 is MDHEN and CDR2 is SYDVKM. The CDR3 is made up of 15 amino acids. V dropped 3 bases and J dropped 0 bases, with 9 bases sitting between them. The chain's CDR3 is CASSFLSSSYNEQFF. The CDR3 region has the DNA TGTGCCAGCAGTTTTTTGAGTAGCTCCTACAATGAGCAGTTCTTC.

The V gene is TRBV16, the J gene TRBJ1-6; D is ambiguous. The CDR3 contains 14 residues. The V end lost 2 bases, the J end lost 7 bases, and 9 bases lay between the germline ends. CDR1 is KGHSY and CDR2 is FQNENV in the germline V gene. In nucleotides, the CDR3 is TGTGCCAGCAGCCAAAGGAGGGCCAATTCACCCCTCCACTTT. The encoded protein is CASSQRRANSPLHF.

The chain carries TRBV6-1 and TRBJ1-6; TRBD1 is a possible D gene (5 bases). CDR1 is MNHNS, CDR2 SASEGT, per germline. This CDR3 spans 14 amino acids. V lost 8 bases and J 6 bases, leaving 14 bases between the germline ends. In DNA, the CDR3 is TGTGCCAGCCGGGGGGGTTTGAGTAATTCACCCCTCCACTTT. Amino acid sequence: CASRGGLSNSPLHF.

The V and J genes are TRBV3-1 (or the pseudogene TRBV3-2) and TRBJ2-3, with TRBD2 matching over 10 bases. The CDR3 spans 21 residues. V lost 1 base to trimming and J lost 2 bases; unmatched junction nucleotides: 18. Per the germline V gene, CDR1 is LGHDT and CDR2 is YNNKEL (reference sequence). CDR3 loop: CASSQVRLSGRAPELTDTQYF. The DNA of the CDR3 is TGTGCCAGCAGCCAAGTCCGACTGAGCGGGAGGGCCCCCGAACTCACAGATACGCAGTATTTT.

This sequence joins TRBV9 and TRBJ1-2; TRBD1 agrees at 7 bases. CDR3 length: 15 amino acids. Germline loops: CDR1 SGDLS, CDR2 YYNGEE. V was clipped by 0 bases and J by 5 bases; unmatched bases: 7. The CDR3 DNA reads TGTGCCAGCAGCGTAGCGGTGACAGGGTATTATGGCTACACCTTC. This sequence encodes CASSVAVTGYYGYTF.

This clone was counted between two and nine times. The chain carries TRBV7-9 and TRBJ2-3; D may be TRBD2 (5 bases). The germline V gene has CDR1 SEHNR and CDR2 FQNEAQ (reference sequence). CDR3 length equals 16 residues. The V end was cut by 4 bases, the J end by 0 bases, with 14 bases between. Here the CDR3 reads CASSSLWTGSTDTQYF. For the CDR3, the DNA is TGTGCCAGCAGCTCCCTTTGGACGGGAAGCACAGATACGCAGTATTTT.

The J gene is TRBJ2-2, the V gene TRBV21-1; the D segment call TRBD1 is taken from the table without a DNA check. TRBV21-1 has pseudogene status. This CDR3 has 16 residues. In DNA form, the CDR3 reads TGTGCCAGCAGCAAAGGAGGAACAGGGGCGACCGGGGAGCTGTTTTTT. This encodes CASSKGGTGATGELFF.

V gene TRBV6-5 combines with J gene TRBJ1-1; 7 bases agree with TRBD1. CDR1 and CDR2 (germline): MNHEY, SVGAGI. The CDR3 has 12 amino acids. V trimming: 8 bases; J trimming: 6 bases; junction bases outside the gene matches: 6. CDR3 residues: CASDETGPEAFF. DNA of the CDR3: TGTGCCAGCGATGAGACAGGGCCTGAAGCTTTCTTT.

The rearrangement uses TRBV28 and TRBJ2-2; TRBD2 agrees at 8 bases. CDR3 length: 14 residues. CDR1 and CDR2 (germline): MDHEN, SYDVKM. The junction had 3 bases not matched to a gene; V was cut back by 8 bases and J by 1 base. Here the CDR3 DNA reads TGTGCCAGCGCGGCGGGAGGGAACACCGGGGAGCTGTTTTTT. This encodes CASAAGGNTGELFF.

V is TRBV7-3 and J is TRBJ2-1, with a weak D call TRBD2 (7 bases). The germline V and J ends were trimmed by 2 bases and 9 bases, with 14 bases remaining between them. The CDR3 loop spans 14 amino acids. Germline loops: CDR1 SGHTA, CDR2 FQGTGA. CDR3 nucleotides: TGTGCCAGCAGCTTATGGGGGGGCGCGGTTGAGCAGTTCTTC. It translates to CASSLWGGAVEQFF.

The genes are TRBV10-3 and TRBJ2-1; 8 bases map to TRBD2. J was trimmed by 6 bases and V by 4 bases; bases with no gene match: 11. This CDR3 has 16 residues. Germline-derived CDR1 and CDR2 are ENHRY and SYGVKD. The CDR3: CAISVTSGGTGNEQFF. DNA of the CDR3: TGTGCCATCAGTGTAACGTCGGGAGGGACGGGCAATGAGCAGTTCTTC.

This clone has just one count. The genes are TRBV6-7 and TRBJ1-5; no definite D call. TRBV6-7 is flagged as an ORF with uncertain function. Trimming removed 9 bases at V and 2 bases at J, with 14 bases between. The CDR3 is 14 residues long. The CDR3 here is CASRRTGCNQPQHF. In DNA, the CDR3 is TGTGCCAGTCGACGGACGGGGTGCAATCAGCCCCAGCATTTT.

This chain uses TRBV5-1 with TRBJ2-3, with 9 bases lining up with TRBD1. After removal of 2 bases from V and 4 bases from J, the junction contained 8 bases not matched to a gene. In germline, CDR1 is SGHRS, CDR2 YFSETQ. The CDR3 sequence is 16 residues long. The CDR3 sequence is CASSLTGQGYPDTQYF. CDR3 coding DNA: TGCGCCAGCAGCTTAACGGGACAGGGATATCCAGATACGCAGTATTTT.

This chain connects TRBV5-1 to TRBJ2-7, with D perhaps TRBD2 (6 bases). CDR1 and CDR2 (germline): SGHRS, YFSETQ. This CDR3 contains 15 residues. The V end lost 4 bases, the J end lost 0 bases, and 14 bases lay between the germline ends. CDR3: CASSPRTGSSYEQYF. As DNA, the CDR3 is TGCGCCAGCAGCCCTAGGACCGGGAGCTCCTACGAGCAGTACTTC.

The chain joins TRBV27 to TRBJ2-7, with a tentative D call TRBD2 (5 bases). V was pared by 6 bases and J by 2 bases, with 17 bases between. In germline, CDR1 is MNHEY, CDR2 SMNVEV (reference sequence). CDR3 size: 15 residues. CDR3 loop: CASSVRVSPAYEQYF. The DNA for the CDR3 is TGTGCCAGCAGCGTGAGGGTGTCCCCAGCCTACGAGCAGTACTTC.

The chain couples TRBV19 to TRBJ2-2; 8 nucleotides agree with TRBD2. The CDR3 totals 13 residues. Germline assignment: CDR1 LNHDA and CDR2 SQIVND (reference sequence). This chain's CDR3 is CAESGRNTGELFF. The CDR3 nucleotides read TGTGCAGAGAGCGGGAGAAACACCGGGGAGCTGTTTTTT.

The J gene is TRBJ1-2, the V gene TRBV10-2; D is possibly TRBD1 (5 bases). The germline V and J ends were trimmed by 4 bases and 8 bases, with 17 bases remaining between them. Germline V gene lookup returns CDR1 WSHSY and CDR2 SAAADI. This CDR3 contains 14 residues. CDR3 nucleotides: TGCGCCAGCAGTGGATGGTCCGGCCGGGGGGGCTACACCTTC. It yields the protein CASSGWSGRGGYTF.

The CDR3 spells CASSPAGGTRKLFF. CDR3 DNA: TGTGCCAGCTCACCAGCAGGGGGGACGCGGAAACTGTTTTTT. The chain recombines TRBV18 with TRBJ1-4; 7 bases agree with TRBD1. The germline gives CDR1 KGHSH, CDR2 LQKENI. CDR3 size: 14 residues. Unmatched junction bases numbered 8, after V lost 2 bases and J lost 11 bases.

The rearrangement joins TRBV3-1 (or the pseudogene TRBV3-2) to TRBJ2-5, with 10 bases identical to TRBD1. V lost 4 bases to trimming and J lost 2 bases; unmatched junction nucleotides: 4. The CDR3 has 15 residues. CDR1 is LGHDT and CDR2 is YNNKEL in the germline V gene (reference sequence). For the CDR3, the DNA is TGTGCCAGCAGCCGCGGACAGGGGGATCAAGAGACCCAGTACTTC. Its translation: CASSRGQGDQETQYF.

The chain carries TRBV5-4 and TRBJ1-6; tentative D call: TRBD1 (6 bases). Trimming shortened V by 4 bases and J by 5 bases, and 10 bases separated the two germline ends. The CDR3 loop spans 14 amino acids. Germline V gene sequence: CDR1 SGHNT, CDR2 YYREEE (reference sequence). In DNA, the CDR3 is TGTGCCAGCAGCCAGGACAGTGATAATTCACCCCTCCACTTT. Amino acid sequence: CASSQDSDNSPLHF.

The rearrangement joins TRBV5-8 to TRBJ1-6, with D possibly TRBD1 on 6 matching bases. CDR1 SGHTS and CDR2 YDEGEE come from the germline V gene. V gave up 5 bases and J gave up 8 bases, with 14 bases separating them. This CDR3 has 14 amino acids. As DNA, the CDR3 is TGTGCCAGCAGGGTCTTAGGGGGACATTCACCCCTCCACTTT. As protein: CASRVLGGHSPLHF. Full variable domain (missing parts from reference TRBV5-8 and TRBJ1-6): EAGVTQSPTHLIKTRGQQATLRCSPISGHTSVYWYQQALGLGLQFLLWYDEGEERNRGNFPPRFSGRQFPNYSSELNVNALELEDSALYLCASRVLGGHSPLHFGNGTRLTVT.